This T cell receptor beta chain was recovered during a study of T-cell memory formation after mild COVID-19 (dated by TCRdb to about 2021). General notes on the study: TCR sequence clusters from the two donors were found to be largely donor specific. The cohort was made up of two young adult volunteers, one female and one male, who were previously healthy. T-cell clones expanding and contracting after mild COVID-19 in two donors were tracked by longitudinal TCRalpha and TCRbeta repertoire sequencing.

On the study overall, not on this receptor specifically: Clones contracting from day 15 to 85 had balanced CD4/CD8 phenotypes, while a second wave expanding from day 15 to 37 was biased towards CD4+. The detection of some responding clones in pre-infection memory suggests that pre-existing cross-reactive memory T cells joined the SARS-CoV-2 response. Whether the second-wave clones peaking on day 37 were SARS-CoV-2 specific was not confirmed. Contracting CD4+ clones appeared mostly in the CM and EM memory subsets, whereas CD8+ clones were enriched in EMRA. The study covered only a couple of mild cases, and larger cohorts including severe cases with pre-infection samples were considered necessary.

V is reduced by 6 bases and J by 6 bases, leaving a spacing of 14 bases between them. The germline V gene (reference sequence) provides CDR1 SEHNR and CDR2 FQNEAQ. The CDR3 runs 13 amino acids, cysteine and phenylalanine included. Of the read, only the CDR3 DNA is kept; its 39 bases are in frame from base 1. The sample was run on an Illumina NovaSeq 6000. TCRalpha and TCRbeta cDNA libraries were built by 5'RACE with constant-segment primers, adding sample barcodes and unique molecular identifiers. Trizol reagent was used to extract RNA from every sample. Amplification of the libraries took two PCR steps, and the second step added a second sample barcode plus Illumina TruSeq adapters. Sequencing of libraries was performed on an Illumina NovaSeq with 2 x 150 bp paired-end reads. As for the authors' bioinformatics: Demultiplexing of reads and collapsing into UMI-guided consensus sequences were performed with migec v1.2.7. Using mixcr v2.1.11, the UMI consensuses were aligned to TRA and TRB V and J templates and assembled into clonotypes. A clonotype was counted as expanded or contracted only when both edgeR and NoisET called the clonotype significant, with the noise models trained on biological replicates. For edgeR calls, the cutoffs were a false discovery rate-adjusted p below 0.01 and a log2 fold-change threshold of 1. As an exploratory analysis of dynamics, PCA with hierarchical clustering was applied to max-normalized trajectories of the 1000 most abundant clonotypes. Each responding clone was given a CD4 or CD8 phenotype based on the CD4+ and CD8+ repertoires, which had been sequenced separately. TCRdb applied fastp at Q25 and MiXCR to the public reads, then kept only in-frame beta chains. Rows merge per CDR3 protein into single entries with the most common DNA and genes. The V and J calls were not made by the authors but by TCRdb's processing. The table for this sample lists about 270,000 distinct CDR3 sequences; roughly 14% of them were counted only once. 2% to 2.5% of the sample is in the top ten clones.

Ficoll-Paque density gradient centrifugation was used to isolate PBMCs. This clonotype came up a few times. Its binding antigen is unknown. Per-base quality was not reported, and no clone a single base away is much larger than it. The sequence was collected from an adult woman who had mild COVID-19 (a few samples of this study predate the infection). The sample titles of this study are shuffled in the database, so cell type and time point are left out; the donor was told from shared clones. The sequence links TRBV7-9 to TRBJ1-2, with the D segment identity uncertain. Specimen: PBMCs or a T cell subset sorted from them (not recorded which). Here is the DNA: TGTGCCAGCAGTTTGGGAGCGGAAAATGGCTACACCTTC. This is translated as CASSLGAENGYTF.